The subject of this entry is one T cell receptor beta chain. Its specificity is not known. This same CDR3 is encoded by further DNA sequences in the sample. The source of the sample is a study of shared clonotypes between healthy human individuals. Study-level results: Four donors showed sharing of 4.5% to 5% of naive CD4 clonotypes. In general, naive subsets displayed greater estimated richness than memory subsets did. Clonotypes shared by all four sorted-subset donors had higher generation probabilities than non-shared clonotypes.

CD45RO-negative, CCR7-positively selected cells formed the naive CD8 fraction, excluding terminally differentiated effector memory CD45RA+ cells. Replicate PCRs for sorted subsets used around 200 ng DNA; this equaled about 30,000 T cell genomes. Some clones are missing from TCRdb's copy, which holds only in-frame ones; the method was immunoSEQ multiplex PCR. The table includes hundreds of thousands of clones, 95% to 98% detected once. The ends lost 0 bases at V and 4 bases at J; junction bases unmatched: 3. The CDR3 covers 14 residues. From germline, CDR1 is SGHRS and CDR2 YFSETQ. V gene TRBV5-1 combines with J gene TRBJ1-1; 7 positions match TRBD1. Sequenced material: naive CD8+ T cells sorted from blood. The TCR was taken from a man aged 25-45 years in good health. Here the CDR3 reads CASSLGTGGTEAFF. The CDR3 DNA sequence: TGCGCCAGCAGCTTGGGGACAGGTGGCACTGAAGCTTTCTTT.